These 11 T cell receptor beta chains came from one sample sequenced in a study of regulatory T cells in long-lasting Graves disease. Construction of the TCR beta libraries employed iRepertoire HTBI primers in conjunction with Arm-PCR of CDR3 regions. TCRdb re-called the multiplex PCR reads with MiXCR, one entry per CDR3 protein. Of about 460,000 distinct CDR3 sequences listed, 12% to 15% were seen once; the top ten hold 17%. Time point noted: newly diagnosed GD, antithyroid drugs for less than 3 months. After RNA was extracted from PBMCs, the TCR library was made from it. The same specimen was also included in a second study, on T cells in Graves' hyperthyroidism and ophthalmopathy.

Sequenced here: peripheral blood mononuclear cells (PBMCs), sampled at new diagnosis, from a patient treated with antithyroid drugs. These receptors were taken from a woman aged 45-59 years with Graves disease.

V usage is TRBV9 and J usage is TRBJ2-2; 7 bases are a match to TRBD2. Germline V gene sequence: CDR1 SGDLS, CDR2 YYNGEE. The V and J ends lost 1 base and 0 bases, in that order; junction bases with no gene match: 3. The CDR3 contains 16 residues. In DNA form, the CDR3 reads TGTGCCAGCAGCGTAACAGCGGGGCCGAACACCGGGGAGCTGTTTTTT. This codes for CASSVTAGPNTGELFF. The full variable domain, completed using reference TRBV9 and TRBJ2-2, is DSGVTQTPKHLITATGQRVTLRCSPRSGDLSVYWYQQSLDQGLQFLIQYYNGEERAKGNILERFSAQQFPDLHSELNLSSLELGDSALYFCASSVTAGPNTGELFFGEGSRLTVL.

This clonotype was seen at least ten times. This rearrangement joins TRBV7-2 to TRBJ2-1; no definite D call. This CDR3 is 17 amino acids long. V was pared by 5 bases and J by 2 bases, with 19 bases between. Germline V gene lookup returns CDR1 SGHTA and CDR2 FQGNSA. The CDR3 loop is CASSPGPYRRTYNEQFF. The CDR3 nucleotides read TGTGCCAGCAGCCCAGGACCGTACCGTCGTACCTACAATGAGCAGTTCTTC.

This clonotype was recorded at least ten times. V is TRBV2 and J is TRBJ2-1, with D unresolved. V was shortened by 6 bases and J by 15 bases, with 15 bases between the two germline ends. The V gene's germline CDR1 is SNHLY and CDR2 FYNNEI. The CDR3 contains 11 residues. CDR3 amino acids: CASRVDWAGFF. DNA of the CDR3: TGTGCCAGCAGGGTAGACTGGGCTGGGTTCTTC.

This clonotype was detected many times. The chain carries TRBV27 and TRBJ2-7; TRBD2 agrees at 9 bases. The CDR3 has 15 amino acids. Germline V CDR1 and CDR2: MNHEY, SMNVEV (reference sequence). V lost 2 bases, J lost 2 bases, and 4 bases stayed unmatched. CDR3 bases: TGTGCCAGCAGTTTAAGGCGGGAGGGTCCCTACGAGCAGTACTTC. Protein: CASSLRREGPYEQYF.

This clonotype was detected ten times or more. The chain recombines TRBV20-1 with TRBJ2-1, with D possibly being TRBD1 or TRBD2 (5 bases each). V was cut by 2 bases and J by 7 bases, with 15 bases left in between. The CDR3 loop spans 14 amino acids. The germline gives CDR1 DFQATT, CDR2 SNEGSKA (reference sequence). CDR3 sequence: CSARIGARVNEQFF. CDR3 nucleotides: TGCAGTGCTAGAATCGGGGCGAGGGTGAATGAGCAGTTCTTC.

This clonotype came up many times. The V and J genes are TRBV12-3 or TRBV12-4 and TRBJ2-1; TRBD2 matches at 7 bases. Trimming took 2 bases from V and 8 from J; bases not matched to a gene: 9. The CDR3 is 15 residues long. CDR3 in amino acids: CASSLRVAGVHEQFF. The CDR3 nucleotides are TGTGCCAGCAGTTTACGGGTGGCGGGAGTACATGAGCAGTTCTTC.

This clonotype has more than one count but fewer than ten. V and J are TRBV24-1 and TRBJ2-2; 7 bases line up with TRBD1. Germline CDR1 and CDR2: KGHDR and SFDVKD. The CDR3 is 16 amino acids. The ends lost 4 bases at V and 4 bases at J; junction bases unmatched: 8. CDR3 nucleotides: TGTGCCACCAGTGACCCCGGGACAGTGAGCACCGGGGAGCTGTTTTTT. Translating gives CATSDPGTVSTGELFF.

This clonotype was observed at least ten times. The rearrangement links TRBV13 to TRBJ2-2; 10 nucleotides match TRBD1. Trimming removed 5 bases from V and 2 bases from J; junction bases left unmatched: 8. Germline V gene data show CDR1 as PRHDT and CDR2 as FYEKMQ (reference sequence). The CDR3 length is 17 residues. CDR3 loop: CASSHIRDRGNTGELFF. The CDR3, as DNA: TGTGCCAGCAGCCACATTCGGGACAGGGGAAACACCGGGGAGCTGTTTTTT.

The sample holds many counts of this clonotype. The rearrangement uses TRBV20-1 and TRBJ1-1; TRBD1 might be the D (6 bases). This CDR3 is 13 amino acids long. Trimming left V 6 bases short and J 1 base short, with 12 bases between. Germline assignment: CDR1 DFQATT and CDR2 SNEGSKA (reference sequence). The CDR3 DNA is TGCAGTGCCCCGGACAGTTCGAACACTGAAGCTTTCTTT. This codes for CSAPDSSNTEAFF.

The chain employs TRBV7-2 and TRBJ2-5, with D possibly being TRBD1 or TRBD2 (5 bases each). Germline-derived CDR1 and CDR2 are SGHTA and FQGNSA. V lost 5 bases to trimming and J lost 5 bases, with 21 bases between them. The CDR3 is made up of 16 amino acids. CDR3 amino acids: CASSLKRPFWGETQYF. DNA for the CDR3: TGTGCCAGCAGCCTCAAGCGACCCTTTTGGGGGGAGACCCAGTACTTC.

This clonotype appeared many times. The chain employs TRBV2 and TRBJ2-5; 7 nucleotides line up with TRBD1. CDR1 SNHLY and CDR2 FYNNEI come from the germline V gene. The CDR3 is 15 residues long. V lost 1 base, J lost 5 bases, and 7 bases stayed unmatched. CDR3 coding DNA: TGTGCCAGCAGTGAAGGACAGGGCCGGAGGGAGACCCAGTACTTC. Amino acids: CASSEGQGRRETQYF.